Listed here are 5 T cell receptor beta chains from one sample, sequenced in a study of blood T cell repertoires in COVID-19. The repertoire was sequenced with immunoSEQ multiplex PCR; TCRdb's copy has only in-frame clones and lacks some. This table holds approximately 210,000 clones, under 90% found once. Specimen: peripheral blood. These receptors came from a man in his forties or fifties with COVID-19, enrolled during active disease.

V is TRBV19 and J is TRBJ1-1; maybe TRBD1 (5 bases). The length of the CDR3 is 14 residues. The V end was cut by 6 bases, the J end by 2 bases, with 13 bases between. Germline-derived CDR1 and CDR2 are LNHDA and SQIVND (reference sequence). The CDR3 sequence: CASRVRTLNTEAFF. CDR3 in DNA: TGTGCCAGTAGAGTTCGGACATTAAACACTGAAGCTTTCTTT.

CDR3 nucleotides: TGCGCCAGCAGCTTGGTCCCCAGCGGGGAGCTGTTTTTT. Translating it yields CASSLVPSGELFF. The chain employs TRBV5-1 and TRBJ2-2; no clear D gene. V dropped 0 bases and J dropped 7 bases, with 7 bases sitting between them. The CDR3 is 13 amino acids. The germline gives CDR1 SGHRS, CDR2 YFSETQ.

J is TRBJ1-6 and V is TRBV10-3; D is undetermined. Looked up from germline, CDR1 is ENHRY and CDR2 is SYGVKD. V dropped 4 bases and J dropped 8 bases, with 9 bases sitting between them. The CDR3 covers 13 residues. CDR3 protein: CAISVDEDSPLHF. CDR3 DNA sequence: TGTGCCATCAGTGTAGATGAGGATTCACCCCTCCACTTT.

In DNA, the CDR3 is TGTGCCAGCAGTTCTAGTGGGGGGTCGGGAGAGACCCAGTACTTC. Encoded protein: CASSSSGGSGETQYF. The chain couples TRBV7-3 to TRBJ2-5, with D possibly matching TRBD2 (6 bases). Trimming took 6 bases from V and 4 from J, leaving 18 bases between them. The CDR3 length is 15 residues. Per germline, CDR1 SGHTA and CDR2 FQGTGA.

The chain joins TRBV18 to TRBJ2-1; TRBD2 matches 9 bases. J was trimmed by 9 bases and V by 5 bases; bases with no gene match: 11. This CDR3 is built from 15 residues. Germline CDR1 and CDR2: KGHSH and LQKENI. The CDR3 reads CASSGPSGNLGEQFF. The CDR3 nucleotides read TGTGCCAGCTCAGGCCCTAGCGGGAACTTGGGTGAGCAGTTCTTC.